One and the same sample provided the 12 T cell receptor beta chains below, sequenced in a study of blood T cell repertoires in COVID-19. Repertoires were generated with immunoSEQ multiplex PCR, while TCRdb's copy carries only in-frame clones and drops some. This table holds 100,000 to 150,000 clones, around four fifths found once. Sequenced input: peripheral blood. The receptors come from an elderly man with COVID-19, enrolled during active disease.

The genes are TRBV10-3 and TRBJ1-2; TRBD1 might be the D (5 bases). This CDR3 is built from 14 residues. The germline V gene encodes CDR1 ENHRY and CDR2 SYGVKD. Trimming removed 3 bases at V and 0 bases at J, with 8 bases between. In nucleotides, the CDR3 is TGTGCCATCAGTGAACAGGAGACTAACTATGGCTACACCTTC. This encodes CAISEQETNYGYTF.

This chain joins TRBV7-3 and TRBJ2-3, with D tentatively TRBD1 (5 bases). Trimming removed 4 bases from V and 5 bases from J, with 10 bases in between. Germline-derived CDR1 and CDR2 are SGHTA and FQGTGA. The CDR3 covers 13 residues. The CDR3 bases are TGTGCCAGCAGCTCGCAGGGCGGAGATACGCAGTATTTT. Its protein is CASSSQGGDTQYF.

The chain uses TRBV19 and TRBJ2-7; 9 positions match TRBD1. Trimming removed 1 base from V and 1 base from J; junction bases left unmatched: 5. CDR1 and CDR2 (germline): LNHDA, SQIVND (reference sequence). The CDR3 is 16 residues long. The CDR3 coding sequence is TGTGCCAGTAGTATAGGGGCCGGGACAGGGTCCTACGAGCAGTACTTC. Its translation: CASSIGAGTGSYEQYF.

A word on this clone: The junction departs from the called germline gene at one end, perhaps through a read error. Other DNA sequences in the same sample also yield this CDR3. The chain uses TRBV5-1 and TRBJ2-7; the match to TRBD1 covers 10 bases. Germline loops: CDR1 SGHRS, CDR2 YFSETQ. The CDR3 covers 16 residues. CDR3 sequence: CASSLGGTGETYEQYF. Here the CDR3 DNA reads TGCGCCAGCAGTTTGGGAGGGACAGGGGAGACCTACGAGCAGTACTTC.

V usage is TRBV28 and J usage is TRBJ2-7, with TRBD1 identical over 7 bases. Per the germline V gene, CDR1 is MDHEN and CDR2 is SYDVKM. V was clipped by 2 bases and J by 9 bases; unmatched bases: 10. The CDR3 has 14 amino acids. In DNA, the CDR3 is TGTGCCAGCAGTTTAAATGAGGGGGCGCTGGGGCAGTACTTC. It specifies CASSLNEGALGQYF.

The chain has TRBV28 and TRBJ2-7, with TRBD1 matching over 9 bases. V was clipped by 4 bases and J by 2 bases; unmatched bases: 6. This CDR3 spans 15 amino acids. Per germline, CDR1 MDHEN and CDR2 SYDVKM. The CDR3 is CASSSGTGLTYEQYF. DNA for the CDR3: TGTGCCAGCAGTTCGGGGACAGGGTTGACCTACGAGCAGTACTTC.

The gene calls are TRBV30 and TRBJ2-1; unclear D gene. The CDR3 totals 14 residues. Germline lookup yields CDR1 GTSNPN and CDR2 SVGIG (reference sequence). The V end was cut by 1 base, the J end by 5 bases, with 12 bases between. CDR3 nucleotide sequence: TGTGCCTGGAGTGCAAGCTCTCCCCACAATGAGCAGTTCTTC. Protein product: CAWSASSPHNEQFF. Based on the CDR3 plus reference TRBV30 and TRBJ2-1, the full variable domain is SQTIHQWPATLVQPVGSPLSLECTVEGTSNPNLYWYRQAAGRGLQLLFYSVGIGQISSEVPQNLSASRPQDRQFILSSKKLLLSDSGFYLCAWSASSPHNEQFFGPGTRLTVL.

V is TRBV28 and J is TRBJ1-2; no clear D. Germline V lookup: CDR1 MDHEN, CDR2 SYDVKM. V lost 6 bases and J 7 bases, leaving 12 bases between the germline ends. This CDR3 contains 12 residues. The CDR3 nucleotides are TGTGCCAGCAGCCCTCAGAGGGTTGGCTACACCTTC. Protein product: CASSPQRVGYTF.

The chain is built from TRBV19 and TRBJ2-1; 13 positions agree with TRBD2. CDR3 length equals 19 residues. V lost 5 bases and J lost 6; bases outside the gene matches: 16. The germline CDR1 and CDR2 sequences are LNHDA and SQIVND (reference sequence). The DNA for the CDR3 is TGTGCCAGTAGTCGGACTAGCGGGAGTTGGTCTGGAGAACCCAATGAGCAGTTCTTC. Protein sequence: CASSRTSGSWSGEPNEQFF.

This clone turned up a few times. V usage is TRBV18 and J usage is TRBJ1-6; TRBD1 matches at 9 bases. The CDR3 is made up of 16 amino acids. Germline V CDR1 and CDR2: KGHSH, LQKENI. V trimming: 2 bases; J trimming: 8 bases; junction bases outside the gene matches: 7. The chain's CDR3 is CASSPWRDRGDSPLHF. The CDR3 DNA sequence: TGTGCCAGCTCACCATGGCGTGACAGGGGGGATTCACCCCTCCACTTT.

Written as DNA, the CDR3 is TGTGCCAGCAGACAGGGTTACTATGGCTACACCTTC. It is translated as CASRQGYYGYTF. The chain joins TRBV6-5 to TRBJ1-2; D may be TRBD1 (6 bases). The CDR3 contains 12 residues. With 6 bases removed from V and 3 bases from J, the gap between germline ends came to 8 bases. Germline V gene lookup returns CDR1 MNHEY and CDR2 SVGAGI.

The J gene is TRBJ2-3, the V gene TRBV19; perhaps TRBD2 as D (6 bases). Trimming shortened V by 5 bases and J by 4 bases, and 10 bases separated the two germline ends. The germline CDR1 and CDR2 sequences are LNHDA and SQIVND (reference sequence). CDR3 length: 13 amino acids. CDR3 sequence reads: CASSATRADTQYF. The CDR3, as DNA: TGTGCCAGTAGTGCGACTAGGGCAGATACGCAGTATTTT.